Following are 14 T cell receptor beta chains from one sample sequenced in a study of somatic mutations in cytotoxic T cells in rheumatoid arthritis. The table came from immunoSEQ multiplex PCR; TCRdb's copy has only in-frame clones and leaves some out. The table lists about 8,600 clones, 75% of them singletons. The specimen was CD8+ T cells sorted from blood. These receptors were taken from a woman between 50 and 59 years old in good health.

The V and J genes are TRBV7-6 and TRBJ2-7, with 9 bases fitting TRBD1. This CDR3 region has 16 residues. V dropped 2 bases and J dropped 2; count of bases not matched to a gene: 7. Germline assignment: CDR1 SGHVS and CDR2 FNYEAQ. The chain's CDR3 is CASSLFPGTGTYEQYF. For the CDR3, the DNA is TGTGCCAGCAGCTTATTCCCTGGGACAGGGACCTACGAGCAGTACTTC. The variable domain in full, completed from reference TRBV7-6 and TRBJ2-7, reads GAGVSQSPRYKVTKRGQDVALRCDPISGHVSLYWYRQALGQGPEFLTYFNYEAQQDKSGLPNDRFSAERPEGSISTLTIQRTEQRDSAMYRCASSLFPGTGTYEQYFGPGTRLTVT.

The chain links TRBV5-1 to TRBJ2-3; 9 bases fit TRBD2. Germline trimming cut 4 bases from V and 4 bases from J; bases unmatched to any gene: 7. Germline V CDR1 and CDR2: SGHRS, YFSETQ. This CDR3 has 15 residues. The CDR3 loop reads CASSLGLALPDTQYF. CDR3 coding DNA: TGCGCCAGCAGCCTGGGACTAGCTTTGCCAGATACGCAGTATTTT.

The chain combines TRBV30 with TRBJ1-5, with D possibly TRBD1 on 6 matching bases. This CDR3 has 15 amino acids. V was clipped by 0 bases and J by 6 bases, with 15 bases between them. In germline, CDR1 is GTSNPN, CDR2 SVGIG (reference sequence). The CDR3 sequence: CAWSVGQGLSQPQHF. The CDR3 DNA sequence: TGTGCCTGGAGTGTAGGGCAGGGGCTAAGTCAGCCCCAGCATTTT.

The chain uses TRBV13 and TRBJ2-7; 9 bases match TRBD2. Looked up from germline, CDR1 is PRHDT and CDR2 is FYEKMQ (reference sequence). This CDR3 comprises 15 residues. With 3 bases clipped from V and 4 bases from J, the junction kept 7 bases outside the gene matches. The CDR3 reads CASSFSGGGNYEQYF. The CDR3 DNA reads TGTGCCAGCAGCTTTAGCGGGGGAGGTAATTACGAGCAGTACTTC.

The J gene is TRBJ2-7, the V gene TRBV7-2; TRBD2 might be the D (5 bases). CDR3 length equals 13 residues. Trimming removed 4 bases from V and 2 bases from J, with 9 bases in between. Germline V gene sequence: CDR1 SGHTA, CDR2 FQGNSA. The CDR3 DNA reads TGTGCCAGCAGCTCTGGACTCCCCTACGAGCAGTACTTC. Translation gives CASSSGLPYEQYF.

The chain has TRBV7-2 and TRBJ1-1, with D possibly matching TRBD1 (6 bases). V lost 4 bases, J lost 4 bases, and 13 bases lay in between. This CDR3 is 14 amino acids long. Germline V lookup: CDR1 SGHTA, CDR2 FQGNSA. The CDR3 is CASSSETGSTEAFF. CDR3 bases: TGTGCCAGCAGCTCGGAAACAGGGAGCACTGAAGCTTTCTTT.

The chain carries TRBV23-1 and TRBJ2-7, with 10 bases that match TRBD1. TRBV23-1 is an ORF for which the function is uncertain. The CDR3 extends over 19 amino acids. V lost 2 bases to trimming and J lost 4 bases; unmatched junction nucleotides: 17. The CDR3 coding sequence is TGCGCCAGCAGTCAACTGACCGGGACAGGGGTCCTTCAGGGATACGAGCAGTACTTC. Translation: CASSQLTGTGVLQGYEQYF.

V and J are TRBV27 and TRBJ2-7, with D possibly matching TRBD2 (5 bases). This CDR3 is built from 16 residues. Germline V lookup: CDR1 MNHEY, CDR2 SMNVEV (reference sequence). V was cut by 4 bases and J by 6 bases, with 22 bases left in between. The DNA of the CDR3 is TGTGCCAGCAGTTCCCGTCAATCGTTGGGAGTTCTCGAGCAGTACTTC. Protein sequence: CASSSRQSLGVLEQYF.

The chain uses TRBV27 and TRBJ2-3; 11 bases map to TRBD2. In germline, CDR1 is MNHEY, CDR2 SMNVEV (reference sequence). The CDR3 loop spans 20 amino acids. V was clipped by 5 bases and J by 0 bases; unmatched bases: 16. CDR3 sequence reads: CASSLNNRLAGRPSTDTQYF. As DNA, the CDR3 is TGTGCCAGCAGTCTCAATAACCGACTAGCGGGGCGTCCTAGCACAGATACGCAGTATTTT.

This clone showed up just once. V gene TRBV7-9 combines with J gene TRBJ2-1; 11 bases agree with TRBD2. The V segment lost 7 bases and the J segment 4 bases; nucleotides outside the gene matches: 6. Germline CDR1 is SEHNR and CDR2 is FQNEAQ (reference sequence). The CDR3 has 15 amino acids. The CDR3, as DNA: TGTGCCAGCAATCTAGCGGGGGGCTATTACAATGAGCAGTTCTTC. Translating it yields CASNLAGGYYNEQFF.

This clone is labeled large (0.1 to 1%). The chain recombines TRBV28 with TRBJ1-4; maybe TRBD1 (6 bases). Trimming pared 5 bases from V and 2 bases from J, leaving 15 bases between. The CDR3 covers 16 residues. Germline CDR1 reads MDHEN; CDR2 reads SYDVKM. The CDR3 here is CASSALGGGTNEKLFF. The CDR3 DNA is TGTGCCAGCAGTGCACTAGGGGGTGGGACTAATGAAAAACTGTTTTTT. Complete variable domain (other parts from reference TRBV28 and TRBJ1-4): DVKVTQSSRYLVKRTGEKVFLECVQDMDHENMFWYRQDPGLGLRLIYFSYDVKMKEKGDIPEGYSVSREKKERFSLILESASTNQTSMYLCASSALGGGTNEKLFFGSGTQLSVL.

The CDR3 bases are TGTGCCAGCAGTCCCTCTAGCGGGGTCGTGATAGATACGCAGTATTTT. This encodes CASSPSSGVVIDTQYF. This chain uses TRBV27 with TRBJ2-3, with 9 bases matching TRBD2. Per the germline V gene, CDR1 is MNHEY and CDR2 is SMNVEV (reference sequence). This CDR3 comprises 16 residues. The ends lost 5 bases at V and 5 bases at J; junction bases unmatched: 11.

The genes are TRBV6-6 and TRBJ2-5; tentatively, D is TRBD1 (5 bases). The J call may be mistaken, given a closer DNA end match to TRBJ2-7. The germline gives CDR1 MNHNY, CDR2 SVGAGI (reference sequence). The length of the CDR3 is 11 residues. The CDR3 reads CASRQGTEQYF. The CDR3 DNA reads TGTGCCAGCAGGCAGGGTACCGAGCAGTACTTC.

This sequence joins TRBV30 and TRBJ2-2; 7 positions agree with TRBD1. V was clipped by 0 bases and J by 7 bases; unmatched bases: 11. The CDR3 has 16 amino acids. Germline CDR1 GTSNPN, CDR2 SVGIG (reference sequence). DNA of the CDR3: TGTGCCTGGAGTGTACAACAAAGGGGGCGGGTCGGGGAGCTGTTTTTT. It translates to CAWSVQQRGRVGELFF.